Listed below are T cell receptor beta chains from one sample, sequenced in a study of blood T cell repertoires in COVID-19. TCRdb's table, derived via immunoSEQ multiplex PCR, lists solely in-frame clones and lacks some. Here the sample spans 250,000 or so clones, 70% to 90% being singletons. Sample: PBMCs or T cells enriched from blood (not recorded which). The receptors derive from a woman aged 40 to 49 with acute COVID-19. The CDR3 runs from the conserved cysteine through the conserved F or W. Fields, in order: V gene, D gene, CDR3 length, clone size, J gene, CDR3 protein, CDR3 DNA. A D gene is named only where the DNA matches it firmly. Only some rows state a clone size, as once, few, many or a class for expanded clones.

v_call: TRBV11-2; d_call: -; cdr3_length: 16; clone_size: -; j_call: TRBJ2-7; cdr3_aa: CASISAFGQGSGEQYF; cdr3_nt: TGTGCCAGCATCAGCGCGTTTGGGCAGGGCTCCGGCGAGCAGTACTTC
v_call: TRBV29-1; d_call: -; cdr3_length: 13; clone_size: many; j_call: TRBJ1-6; cdr3_aa: CSVSLGANSPLHF; cdr3_nt: TGCAGCGTCTCTCTAGGGGCTAATTCACCCCTCCACTTT
v_call: TRBV7-2; d_call: TRBD2; cdr3_length: 14; clone_size: -; j_call: TRBJ2-4; cdr3_aa: CASSRGTSGNIQYF; cdr3_nt: TGTGCCAGCAGCCGGGGGACTAGCGGGAACATTCAGTACTTC
v_call: TRBV14; d_call: TRBD2; cdr3_length: 15; clone_size: -; j_call: TRBJ2-3; cdr3_aa: CASSPKLAGGDTQYF; cdr3_nt: TGTGCCAGCAGCCCTAAGCTAGCGGGAGGAGATACGCAGTATTTT
v_call: TRBV19; d_call: TRBD1; cdr3_length: 13; clone_size: -; j_call: TRBJ2-1; cdr3_aa: CASSIGTGDEQFF; cdr3_nt: TGTGCCAGTAGTATCGGGACAGGGGACGAGCAGTTCTTC
v_call: TRBV5-6; d_call: -; cdr3_length: 12; clone_size: -; j_call: TRBJ1-2; cdr3_aa: CASSFRGYGYTF; cdr3_nt: TGTGCCAGCAGCTTTAGGGGTTATGGCTACACCTTC
v_call: TRBV9; d_call: TRBD1; cdr3_length: 14; clone_size: -; j_call: TRBJ2-7; cdr3_aa: CASSAGTGTYEQYF; cdr3_nt: TGTGCCAGCAGCGCCGGGACAGGGACCTACGAGCAGTACTTC
v_call: TRBV21-1; d_call: -; cdr3_length: 16; clone_size: -; j_call: TRBJ2-1; cdr3_aa: CASSKEHGGALFEQFF; cdr3_nt: TGTGCCAGCAGCAAAGAACACGGGGGGGCTCTTTTTGAGCAGTTCTTC
v_call: TRBV7-9; d_call: -; cdr3_length: 14; clone_size: once; j_call: TRBJ1-2; cdr3_aa: CASSSPTGRDGYTF; cdr3_nt: TGTGCCAGCAGCTCTCCTACAGGGAGGGATGGCTACACCTTC
v_call: TRBV7-2; d_call: TRBD1; cdr3_length: 15; clone_size: -; j_call: TRBJ1-4; cdr3_aa: CASSFAQGPNEKLFF; cdr3_nt: TGTGCCAGCAGCTTCGCACAGGGGCCTAATGAAAAACTGTTTTTT
v_call: TRBV7-2; d_call: TRBD1; cdr3_length: 14; clone_size: -; j_call: TRBJ1-5; cdr3_aa: CASSIRQGNQPQHF; cdr3_nt: TGTGCCAGCAGCATTCGACAGGGAAATCAGCCCCAGCATTTT